The 27 T cell receptor beta chains reported below all come from one sample, sequenced in a study of cytomegalovirus exposure and HLA in healthy donors (TCRdb year 2017). Library prep was done by the immunoSEQ multiplex PCR assay. TCRdb re-hosts the immuneACCESS table, in-frame sequences only. Its copies lack some clones; in the studies checked, an unresolved V gene accounts for under half of them, and the cause for the rest is not known. The sample has 95,000 to 150,000 clones on record, around 94% of them singletons. In total, the top ten clones hold approximately 1.2% of the sample. The sample taken for sequencing was PBMCs. The receptor source for this set is a woman aged 18-29 years in good health and CMV-seronegative.

The chain joins TRBV5-1 to TRBJ2-2; D not certain. The V gene's germline CDR1 is SGHRS and CDR2 YFSETQ. V lost 1 base and J lost 0, with 10 bases in between. The length of the CDR3 is 16 residues. DNA for the CDR3: TGCGCCAGCAGCTTGTATAGATCCTCGAACACCGGGGAGCTGTTTTTT. Amino acids: CASSLYRSSNTGELFF.

The chain combines TRBV5-6 with TRBJ1-2, with 7 positions matching TRBD1. The CDR3 is made up of 17 amino acids. Per germline, CDR1 SGHDT and CDR2 YYEEEE. Germline trimming cut 0 bases from V and 3 bases from J; bases unmatched to any gene: 11. The CDR3 protein is CASSLANRGAADYGYTF. The DNA for the CDR3 is TGTGCCAGCAGCTTGGCGAACAGGGGTGCCGCGGACTATGGCTACACCTTC.

The rearrangement uses TRBV4-1 and TRBJ2-1; perhaps TRBD2 as D (6 bases). V lost 0 bases to trimming and J lost 5 bases, with 20 bases between them. Germline CDR1 and CDR2: MGHRA and YSYEKL. This CDR3 spans 18 amino acids. This CDR3 is CASSQDLALSGLHNEQFF. CDR3 coding DNA: TGCGCCAGCAGCCAAGATCTAGCCCTATCGGGACTTCACAATGAGCAGTTCTTC.

The chain employs TRBV7-9 and TRBJ2-2; 9 bases are a match to TRBD2. Per the germline V gene, CDR1 is SEHNR and CDR2 is FQNEAQ (reference sequence). This CDR3 has 16 amino acids. With V trimmed by 3 bases and J by 3 bases, 5 bases remained unmatched. CDR3 region: CASSFTGGGDTGELFF. DNA for the CDR3: TGTGCCAGCAGCTTTACAGGCGGGGGGGACACCGGGGAGCTGTTTTTT.

This clone was counted once. V gene TRBV14 combines with J gene TRBJ2-3; D possibly corresponds to TRBD2 (5 bases). The V gene lost 1 base and the J gene lost 7 bases, with 12 bases spanning the gap. This CDR3 comprises 14 residues. CDR1 and CDR2 (germline): SGHDN, FVKESK. The CDR3 loop is CASSQVIGGNTQYF. The CDR3 DNA reads TGTGCCAGCAGCCAAGTTATCGGAGGAAATACGCAGTATTTT.

V is TRBV6-6 and J is TRBJ1-1; D not certain. V lost 7 bases, J lost 0 bases, and 9 bases lay in between. Germline V gives CDR1 MNHNY, CDR2 SVGAGI (reference sequence). This CDR3 is built from 13 residues. CDR3 in amino acids: CASIEPMNTEAFF. CDR3 bases: TGTGCCAGCATAGAGCCCATGAACACTGAAGCTTTCTTT.

The chain links TRBV2 to TRBJ2-3; D possibly corresponds to TRBD2 (6 bases). Germline V gene sequence: CDR1 SNHLY, CDR2 FYNNEI. The CDR3 extends over 16 amino acids. Trimming removed 2 bases from V and 0 bases from J, with 12 bases in between. In DNA, the CDR3 is TGTGCCAGCAGTGAAAGTAGCGGACCTAGCACAGATACGCAGTATTTT. Translating it yields CASSESSGPSTDTQYF.

The chain joins TRBV9 to TRBJ1-2; 7 nucleotides match TRBD1. From germline, CDR1 is SGDLS and CDR2 YYNGEE. CDR3 length: 14 amino acids. J gave up 4 bases and V 4 bases, and 7 bases lay outside the gene matches. The CDR3 here is CASSPEGDSYGYTF. The CDR3 DNA is TGTGCCAGCAGCCCGGAGGGGGACAGCTATGGCTACACCTTC.

V and J are TRBV2 and TRBJ1-4, with TRBD1 matching over 8 bases. V gave up 4 bases and J gave up 7 bases; unmatched junction bases: 5. Germline V gene sequence: CDR1 SNHLY, CDR2 FYNNEI. The CDR3 totals 14 residues. The CDR3 DNA reads TGTGCCAGCAGTGCCCAGGGGGCTAGTGAAAAACTGTTTTTT. Amino acids: CASSAQGASEKLFF.

The chain joins TRBV6-1 to TRBJ2-3; the match to TRBD2 covers 14 bases. The trim removed 3 bases at V and 1 base at J, leaving 6 bases unmatched. The CDR3 contains 18 residues. The germline V gene has CDR1 MNHNS and CDR2 SASEGT. The CDR3 region is CASSERTSGGPGTDTQYF. The CDR3 DNA sequence: TGTGCCAGCAGTGAGCGGACTAGCGGGGGGCCCGGCACAGATACGCAGTATTTT.

In its sample, this clone was seen once. The V and J genes are TRBV13 and TRBJ2-2, with 7 bases that match TRBD1. Germline V lookup: CDR1 PRHDT, CDR2 FYEKMQ (reference sequence). This CDR3 contains 16 residues. Trimming removed 2 bases from V and 6 bases from J; junction bases left unmatched: 9. In DNA, the CDR3 is TGTGCCAGCAGCTTATGGGCAGGGGGTCGGTCCGGGGAGCTGTTTTTT. Translated, it gives CASSLWAGGRSGELFF.

J is TRBJ1-1 and V is TRBV5-1, with D possibly TRBD1 on 6 matching bases. V was cut by 4 bases and J by 1 base, with 17 bases left in between. This CDR3 contains 16 residues. CDR1 is SGHRS and CDR2 is YFSETQ in the germline V gene. In DNA, the CDR3 is TGCGCCAGCAGCAAGGGGGTACCGCAGTCGAACACTGAAGCTTTCTTT. Encoded protein: CASSKGVPQSNTEAFF. Drawing the rest from reference TRBV5-1 and TRBJ1-1, the complete variable domain is KAGVTQTPRYLIKTRGQQVTLSCSPISGHRSVSWYQQTPGQGLQFLFEYFSETQRNKGNFPGRFSGRQFSNSRSEMNVSTLELGDSALYLCASSKGVPQSNTEAFFGQGTRLTVV.

The chain combines TRBV6-1 with TRBJ2-3, with D tentatively TRBD1 (6 bases). This CDR3 region has 14 residues. Germline values: CDR1 MNHNS, CDR2 SASEGT. V was pared by 4 bases and J by 6 bases, with 14 bases between. The CDR3, as DNA: TGTGCCAGCAGTGGTAACAGGGTAAAGGATACGCAGTATTTT. It specifies CASSGNRVKDTQYF.

This chain uses TRBV28 with TRBJ2-1; 9 bases agree with TRBD2. The CDR3 extends over 16 amino acids. V was clipped by 5 bases and J by 9 bases; unmatched bases: 14. Germline CDR1 reads MDHEN; CDR2 reads SYDVKM. In DNA form, the CDR3 reads TGTGCCAGCAGTCCAGCGAAAGGTAGCGGGAGCGGTGAGCAGTTCTTC. It codes for CASSPAKGSGSGEQFF.

The chain carries TRBV27 and TRBJ2-5; D unclear. Germline values: CDR1 MNHEY, CDR2 SMNVEV (reference sequence). The CDR3 spans 13 residues. The V gene lost 5 bases and the J gene lost 2 bases, with 9 bases spanning the gap. CDR3 sequence (DNA): TGTGCCAGCAGTCTCAGTGCACAAGAGACCCAGTACTTC. This encodes CASSLSAQETQYF.

The chain combines TRBV7-6 with TRBJ1-2; 12 bases map to TRBD1. This CDR3 is 17 amino acids long. The germline V gene encodes CDR1 SGHVS and CDR2 FNYEAQ. The J segment lost 8 bases and the V segment lost 5 bases, leaving 15 bases of the junction unmatched. The CDR3 is CASSLNPPGQGAVGYTF. CDR3 nucleotide sequence: TGTGCCAGCAGCCTCAACCCCCCGGGACAGGGGGCGGTAGGCTACACCTTC.

This sequence joins TRBV27 and TRBJ1-1; a weak D match, TRBD1 (6 bases). Germline CDR1 reads MNHEY; CDR2 reads SMNVEV (reference sequence). The germline V and J ends were trimmed by 6 bases and 2 bases, with 13 bases remaining between them. CDR3 length equals 14 residues. The CDR3, as DNA: TGTGCCAGCAGGGATGGACAGTTAAACACTGAAGCTTTCTTT. This codes for CASRDGQLNTEAFF.

The chain employs TRBV9 and TRBJ1-5, with D maybe TRBD1 (5 bases). Trimming took off 4 bases at V and 7 bases at J, with 15 bases between the two ends. CDR1 SGDLS and CDR2 YYNGEE come from the germline V gene. The CDR3 is made up of 14 amino acids. The chain's CDR3 is CASSPEGGGQPQHF. CDR3 nucleotides: TGTGCCAGCAGCCCTGAGGGTGGGGGGCAGCCCCAGCATTTT.

This chain joins TRBV6-1 and TRBJ2-2, with 7 bases identical to TRBD2. Trimming cost V 7 bases and J 4 bases; bases outside gene matches: 6. This CDR3 has 14 amino acids. Per the germline V gene, CDR1 is MNHNS and CDR2 is SASEGT. The CDR3 region is CASMLAVSTGELFF. The CDR3 DNA reads as TGTGCCAGCATGCTAGCGGTATCCACCGGGGAGCTGTTTTTT.

This clone has just a few counts. V usage is TRBV5-1 and J usage is TRBJ2-5; 8 bases agree with TRBD1. CDR3 length equals 14 residues. CDR1 is SGHRS and CDR2 is YFSETQ in the germline V gene. Losses at the gene ends were 2 bases for V and 3 bases for J; bases not matched to a gene: 3. The CDR3 is CASSFLTGEETQYF. As DNA, the CDR3 is TGCGCCAGCAGCTTCCTGACAGGGGAAGAGACCCAGTACTTC.

The chain joins TRBV7-9 to TRBJ2-7; 7 bases map to TRBD2. The CDR3 length is 16 residues. V shed 5 bases and J 1 base; nucleotides not matched to a gene: 11. CDR1 is SEHNR and CDR2 is FQNEAQ in the germline V gene (reference sequence). CDR3 protein: CASSTIRDYRSYEQYF. The CDR3 DNA reads as TGTGCCAGCAGCACCATCCGGGACTACAGATCCTACGAGCAGTACTTC. Full variable domain (remainder filled in from reference TRBV7-9 and TRBJ2-7): DTGVSQNPRHKITKRGQNVTFRCDPISEHNRLYWYRQTLGQGPEFLTYFQNEAQLEKSRLLSDRFSAERPKGSFSTLEIQRTEQGDSAMYLCASSTIRDYRSYEQYFGPGTRLTVT.

The rearrangement links TRBV5-6 to TRBJ2-7, with 9 nucleotides matching TRBD2. The trim removed 0 bases at V and 3 bases at J, leaving 7 bases unmatched. This CDR3 is 16 amino acids long. Germline CDR1 SGHDT, CDR2 YYEEEE. CDR3: CASSLVPSGVDYEQYF. CDR3 sequence (DNA): TGTGCCAGCAGCTTGGTTCCTAGCGGGGTTGACTACGAGCAGTACTTC. Drawing the rest from reference TRBV5-6 and TRBJ2-7, the complete variable domain is DAGVTQSPTHLIKTRGQQVTLRCSPKSGHDTVSWYQQALGQGPQFIFQYYEEEERQRGNFPDRFSGHQFPNYSSELNVNALLLGDSALYLCASSLVPSGVDYEQYFGPGTRLTVT.

The CDR3 DNA reads TGCGCCAGCAGACCCGTGGTGTGGGACAGGAATCAGCCCCAGCATTTT. It is translated as CASRPVVWDRNQPQHF. This sequence joins TRBV4-1 and TRBJ1-5; 8 bases are a match to TRBD1. The germline CDR1 and CDR2 sequences are MGHRA and YSYEKL. The CDR3 covers 16 residues. With V trimmed by 6 bases and J by 4 bases, 11 bases remained unmatched.

The CDR3 spells CASSLTRNGYTF. In DNA form, the CDR3 reads TGCGCCAGCAGCTTGACGCGGAATGGCTACACCTTC. The V and J genes are TRBV5-1 and TRBJ1-2; D unresolved. The ends were cut back, 1 base at V and 6 bases at J, with 7 bases in the middle. Germline CDR1 SGHRS, CDR2 YFSETQ. There are 12 residues in the CDR3.

The chain employs TRBV2 and TRBJ1-5, with 9 bases that match TRBD1. Germline V gene lookup returns CDR1 SNHLY and CDR2 FYNNEI. The CDR3 extends over 16 amino acids. With 3 bases clipped from V and 4 bases from J, the junction kept 7 bases outside the gene matches. The CDR3 DNA is TGTGCCAGCAGTGAGGCCGGGACAGGGAGGAATCAGCCCCAGCATTTT. This gives the protein CASSEAGTGRNQPQHF.

This clone was recorded once. The chain uses TRBV27 and TRBJ1-2; 12 nucleotides match TRBD1. The CDR3 extends over 16 amino acids. The V and J ends lost 6 bases and 6 bases, in that order; junction bases with no gene match: 11. The V gene's germline CDR1 is MNHEY and CDR2 SMNVEV (reference sequence). Here the CDR3 DNA reads TGTGCCAGCAGGAATCTTGGGACAGGGGGCGAGAATGGCTACACCTTC. Its protein is CASRNLGTGGENGYTF.

The V call is TRBV30, the J call TRBJ1-4; possible D gene TRBD1, 5 bases. Germline loops: CDR1 GTSNPN, CDR2 SVGIG (reference sequence). The CDR3 sequence is 12 residues long. The germline V and J ends were trimmed by 4 bases and 3 bases, with 6 bases remaining between them. CDR3 nucleotide sequence: TGTGCCTGGACAGGGTCTAATGAAAAACTGTTTTTT. This encodes CAWTGSNEKLFF.